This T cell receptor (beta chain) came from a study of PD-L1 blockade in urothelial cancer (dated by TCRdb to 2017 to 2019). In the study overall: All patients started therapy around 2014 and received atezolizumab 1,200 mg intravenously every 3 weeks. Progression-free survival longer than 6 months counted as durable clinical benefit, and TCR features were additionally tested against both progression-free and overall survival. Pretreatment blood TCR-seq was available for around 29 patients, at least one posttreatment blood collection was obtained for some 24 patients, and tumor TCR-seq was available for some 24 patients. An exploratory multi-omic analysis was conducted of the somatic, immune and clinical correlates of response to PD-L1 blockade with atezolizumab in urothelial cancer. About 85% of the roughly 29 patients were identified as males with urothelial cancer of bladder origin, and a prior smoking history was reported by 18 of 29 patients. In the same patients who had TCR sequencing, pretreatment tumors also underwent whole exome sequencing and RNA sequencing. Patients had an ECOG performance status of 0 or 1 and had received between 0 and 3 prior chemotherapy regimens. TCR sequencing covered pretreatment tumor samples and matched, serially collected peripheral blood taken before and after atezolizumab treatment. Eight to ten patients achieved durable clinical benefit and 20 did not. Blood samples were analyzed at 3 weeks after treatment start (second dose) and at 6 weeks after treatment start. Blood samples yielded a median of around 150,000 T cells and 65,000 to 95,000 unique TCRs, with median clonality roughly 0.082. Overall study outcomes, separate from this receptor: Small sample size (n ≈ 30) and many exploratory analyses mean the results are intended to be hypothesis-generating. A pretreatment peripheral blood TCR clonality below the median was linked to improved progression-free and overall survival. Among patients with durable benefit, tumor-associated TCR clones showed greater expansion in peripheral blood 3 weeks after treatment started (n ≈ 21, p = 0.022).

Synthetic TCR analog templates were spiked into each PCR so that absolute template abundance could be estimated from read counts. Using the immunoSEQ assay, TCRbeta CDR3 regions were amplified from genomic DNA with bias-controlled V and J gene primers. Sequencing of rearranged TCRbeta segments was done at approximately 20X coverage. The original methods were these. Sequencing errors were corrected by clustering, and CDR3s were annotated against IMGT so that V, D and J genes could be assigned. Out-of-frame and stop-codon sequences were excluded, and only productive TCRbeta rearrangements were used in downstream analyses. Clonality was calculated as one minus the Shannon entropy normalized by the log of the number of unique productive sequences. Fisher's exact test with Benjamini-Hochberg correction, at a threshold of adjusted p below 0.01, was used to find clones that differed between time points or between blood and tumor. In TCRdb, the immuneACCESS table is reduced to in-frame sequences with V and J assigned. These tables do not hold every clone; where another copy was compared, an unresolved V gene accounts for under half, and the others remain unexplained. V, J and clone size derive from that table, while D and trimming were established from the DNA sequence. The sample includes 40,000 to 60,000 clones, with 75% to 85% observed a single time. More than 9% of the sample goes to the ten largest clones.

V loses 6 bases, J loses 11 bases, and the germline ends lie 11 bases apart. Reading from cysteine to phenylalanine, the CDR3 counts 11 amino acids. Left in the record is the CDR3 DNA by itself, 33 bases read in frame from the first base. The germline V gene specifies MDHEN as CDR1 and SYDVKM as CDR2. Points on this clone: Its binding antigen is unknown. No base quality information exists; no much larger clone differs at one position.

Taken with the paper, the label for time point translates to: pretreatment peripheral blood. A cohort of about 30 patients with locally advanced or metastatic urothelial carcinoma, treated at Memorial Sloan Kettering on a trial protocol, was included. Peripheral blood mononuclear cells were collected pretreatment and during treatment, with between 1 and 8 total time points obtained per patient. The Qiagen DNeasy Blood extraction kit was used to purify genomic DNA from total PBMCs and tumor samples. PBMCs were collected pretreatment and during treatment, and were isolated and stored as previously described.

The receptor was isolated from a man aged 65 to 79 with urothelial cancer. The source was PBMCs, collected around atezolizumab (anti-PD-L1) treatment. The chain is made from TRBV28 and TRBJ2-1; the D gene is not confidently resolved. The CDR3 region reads CASSLANKQFF. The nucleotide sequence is TGTGCCAGCAGCCTCGCCAACAAGCAGTTCTTC.